This TCR beta chain is drawn from a study of control samples from healthy donors and cancer patients. This clone was detected once. Assay: immunoSEQ multiplex PCR; the TCRdb copy retains only in-frame clones and omits some. The repertoire consists of 90,000 to 150,000 clones, with approximately 87% occurring once and the leading ten covering 9% to 13%. Deletions cut 4 bases from V and 5 bases from J, with 9 bases between. Germline assignment: CDR1 SGDLS and CDR2 YYNGEE. The length of the CDR3 is 12 residues. The gene calls are TRBV9 and TRBJ1-2; D call uncertain. What was sequenced was blood. The TCR was taken from a young man in good health. CDR3 nucleotides: TGTGCCAGCAGCTTAGAAGGGTATGGCTACACCTTC. It specifies CASSLEGYGYTF.